The rows below give T cell receptor beta chains drawn from one sample of a study of blood T cell repertoires in COVID-19. Using immunoSEQ multiplex PCR, the repertoire was profiled, and TCRdb retains in-frame clones only, with some absent. Of over 130,000 clones listed, around four fifths were seen once; the top ten hold 4% to 5%. The source material was peripheral blood. The receptor set was obtained from a woman of 80 years or more with acute or convalescent COVID-19. Each CDR3 is given with its conserved first and last residue. The order of the fields is J gene, clone size, CDR3 length, V gene, D gene, CDR3 DNA, CDR3 protein. A D gene is named only where the DNA matches it firmly. Size is stated for part of the rows, as once, few or many counts, or as a class when the clone is expanded.

TRBJ1-1 | NA | 16 | TRBV5-1 | NA | TGCGCCAGCAGCTTGGCGGCGGGACGGAAGAACACTGAAGCTTTCTTT | CASSLAAGRKNTEAFF
TRBJ1-5 | NA | 13 | TRBV29-1 | TRBD1 | TGCAGCGTTCGGACAGGGTACGACCAGCCCCAGCATTTT | CSVRTGYDQPQHF
TRBJ2-2 | NA | 18 | TRBV7-9 | TRBD2 | TGTGCCAGCAGCTATAGGACTAGCGGGGGGACGAACACCGGGGAGCTGTTTTTT | CASSYRTSGGTNTGELFF
TRBJ1-2 | once | 15 | TRBV13 | TRBD1 | TGTGCCAGCAGCCGGACCGGGACAGTATACTATGGCTACACCTTC | CASSRTGTVYYGYTF
TRBJ1-1 | once | 15 | TRBV19 | NA | TGTGCCAGTAGCTTGGGGCCAGACTTGAACACTGAAGCTTTCTTT | CASSLGPDLNTEAFF
TRBJ2-1 | NA | 16 | TRBV29-1 | TRBD1 | TGCAGCGTCGCCCTTAGGGGGCTAGCTGGATCCAATGAGCAGTTCTTC | CSVALRGLAGSNEQFF
TRBJ1-3 | once | 16 | TRBV28 | NA | TGTGCCAGCAGTACTTTACGGAGACTCTCTGGAAACACCATATATTTT | CASSTLRRLSGNTIYF
TRBJ1-2 | once | 13 | TRBV2 | NA | TGTGCCAGCAGTGGGGACTTTAACTATGGCTACACCTTC | CASSGDFNYGYTF
TRBJ1-2 | NA | 15 | TRBV29-1 | NA | TGCAGCGTTGATTTATTGGGGCTAGGTACCTATGGCTACACCTTC | CSVDLLGLGTYGYTF
TRBJ1-5 | NA | 18 | TRBV19 | NA | TGTGCCAGTAGTATTACTGGCAGGACATCATATAGCAATCAGCCCCAGCATTTT | CASSITGRTSYSNQPQHF
TRBJ2-3 | NA | 16 | TRBV19 | TRBD2 | TGTGCCAGTACCGGCACTAGCGGGAGAATCACAGATACGCAGTATTTT | CASTGTSGRITDTQYF
TRBJ1-5 | NA | 15 | TRBV19 | NA | TGTGCCAGTAGTATAAGGGGAAGGGGCAATCAGCCCCAGCATTTT | CASSIRGRGNQPQHF
TRBJ1-4 | NA | 15 | TRBV5-1 | NA | TGCGCCAGCAGCTTGGAAGGACAGACGCGAGAAAAACTGTTTTTT | CASSLEGQTREKLFF
TRBJ1-5 | NA | 14 | TRBV10-3 | NA | TGTGCCATCAGTCCGGCCCCCAGGGGTCAGCCCCAGCATTTT | CAISPAPRGQPQHF
TRBJ1-1 | NA | 13 | TRBV5-1 | NA | TGCGCCAGCAGCTCCGCCCCCGGGACTGAAGCTTTCTTT | CASSSAPGTEAFF
TRBJ2-2 | once | 14 | TRBV19 | TRBD2 | TGTGCCAGTAGATTGAGGGAGGGCACCGGGGAGCTGTTTTTT | CASRLREGTGELFF